This paragraph covers one TCR beta chain sequence. TCRdb's table, derived via immunoSEQ multiplex PCR, lists solely in-frame clones and lacks some. The data show some 15,000 clones, approximately 70% seen once. This specimen comes from a study of somatic mutations in cytotoxic T cells in rheumatoid arthritis. Study as a whole: Flow sorting yielded some V beta antibody-stained T-cell populations at nearly 100% purity, among them V beta1+ cells sequenced for TCRB.

CDR3 length equals 16 residues. Germline V lookup: CDR1 MNHEY, CDR2 SMNVEV (reference sequence). Between the trimmed V and J ends, which lost 5 bases and 5 bases, there was a span of 18 bases. This receptor was taken from an adult with rheumatoid arthritis. The genes are TRBV27 and TRBJ1-4; possibly TRBD1 for D (5 bases). What was sequenced was CD8+ T cells sorted from blood. CDR3 region: CASSPHSVGGNEKLFF. As DNA, the CDR3 is TGTGCCAGCAGTCCCCATTCGGTCGGGGGAAATGAAAAACTGTTTTTT.